Listed below are T cell receptor beta chains from one sample, sequenced in a study of T cells in Graves' hyperthyroidism and ophthalmopathy. TCRdb processed the multiplex PCR reads anew with MiXCR; each CDR3 protein has one entry. The sample holds some 350,000 distinct CDR3 sequences, around 16% seen once. The specimen was blood. The receptor set was obtained from a woman younger than 35 with Graves' hyperthyroidism that later progressed to Graves' ophthalmopathy. Both conserved end residues are part of each CDR3. Fields, in order: CDR3 DNA, CDR3 protein, D gene, V gene, J gene, clone size. D genes are given only for firm matches. The size of a clone is reported for some rows only, either as once, few or many, or as a class for expanded clones.

TGTGCCAGCAGTCGCAGGTTGAGCTCCTATAATTCACCCCTCCACTTT	CASSRRLSSYNSPLHF	.	TRBV6-1	TRBJ1-6	.
TGTGCCAGCAGTTATGGGACTAGCGGGACAAGCTCTGGGGCCAACGTCCTGACTTTC	CASSYGTSGTSSGANVLTF	TRBD2	TRBV6-5	TRBJ2-6	.
TGTGCCAGCAGTTATCAGGTGGCAGGGGTTCCATTATACGAGCAGTACTTC	CASSYQVAGVPLYEQYF	.	TRBV6-2/TRBV6-3	TRBJ2-7	few
TGTGCCAGCAGCTCTAGTAGACAGGGGGCAGAGTACCTGGCAGATACGCAGTATTTT	CASSSSRQGAEYLADTQYF	TRBD1	TRBV11-2	TRBJ2-3	few
TGTGCCAGCAGTGAATTGGGGGGCCTGGACGAGCAGTACTTC	CASSELGGLDEQYF	.	TRBV25-1	TRBJ2-7	.
TGTGCCAGCAGCTCGGGGGGCGCGGGAGGGCCAAATGAGCAGTTCTTC	CASSSGGAGGPNEQFF	TRBD2	TRBV6-2/TRBV6-3	TRBJ2-1	few
TGTGTCAGCAGTTTCCACCGACAGCCGACTAGCGGGAGTTCCACCGGGGAGCTGTTTTTT	CVSSFHRQPTSGSSTGELFF	TRBD2	TRBV27	TRBJ2-2	few
TGTGCCAGCAGTTCCCCGGCTAGCGGCAACACAGATACGCAGTATTTT	CASSSPASGNTDTQYF	TRBD2	TRBV28	TRBJ2-3	many
TGTGCCAGCAGCTGGGGAGGAGGAGATGAGCAGTTCTTC	CASSWGGGDEQFF	.	TRBV5-6	TRBJ2-1	.
TGTGCCAGCAGCCCACAGGGGTTGGATAGCAATCAGCCCCAGCATTTT	CASSPQGLDSNQPQHF	TRBD1	TRBV11-2	TRBJ1-5	many
TGCGCCAGCAGCTTGGTGCAGGCCCAAGAGACCCAGTACTTC	CASSLVQAQETQYF	.	TRBV5-1	TRBJ2-5	few
TGTGCCAGCAGCCAGCTCGGGGTAGGGTACGAGCAGTACTTC	CASSQLGVGYEQYF	.	TRBV6-1	TRBJ2-7	few
TGCAGCGTTGAGTCGAACGGGAGGGCCACCCCCCGCGAGCAGTACTTC	CSVESNGRATPREQYF	TRBD2	TRBV29-1	TRBJ2-7	.
TGTGCCTGGGGGCGGTTGAACACTGAAGCTTTCTTT	CAWGRLNTEAFF	.	TRBV30	TRBJ1-1	many
TGTGCCAGCAGTGAAGCGGGGAGGGGGGTAGGCAATGAGCAGTTCTTC	CASSEAGRGVGNEQFF	.	TRBV6-1	TRBJ2-1	.
TGTGCCAGCAGCTTATTGGCGGGAGGCGGCACAGATACGCAGTATTTT	CASSLLAGGGTDTQYF	TRBD2	TRBV7-9	TRBJ2-3	few
TGTGCCTGGATTCAGGTCTTCTCTGGAAACACCATATATTTT	CAWIQVFSGNTIYF	.	TRBV30	TRBJ1-3	.
TGTGCCAGCAGTCCCAGGGACTTCAGCAATGAGCAGTTCTTC	CASSPRDFSNEQFF	.	TRBV12-3/TRBV12-4	TRBJ2-1	many
TGCAGTGCTAGAGAACTAGCGGGAGTGATTTTCGATGAGCAGTTCTTC	CSARELAGVIFDEQFF	TRBD2	TRBV20-1	TRBJ2-1	many
TGCAGTGCTAGGACTAGCGGGACAGAGACCCAGTACTTC	CSARTSGTETQYF	TRBD2	TRBV20-1	TRBJ2-5	many
TGCAGTGCCCTGTATGGCAGTTCCTACGAGCAGTACTTC	CSALYGSSYEQYF	.	TRBV20-1	TRBJ2-7	few
TGTGCCAGCTCACCTGCTCCCTACAAGAGGACGCAAGAGGCCCAGTACTTC	CASSPAPYKRTQEAQYF	.	TRBV18	TRBJ2-5	.
TGTGCCAGCAGTTCCTCAACGGCCTATAGCAATCAGCCCCAGCATTTT	CASSSSTAYSNQPQHF	.	TRBV6-7	TRBJ1-5	many
TGTGCCAGCAGCGTAGCCGTTGGGCCAAACTACGAGCAGTACTTC	CASSVAVGPNYEQYF	.	TRBV9	TRBJ2-7	.
TGTGCCAGTAGCCGTAGCGGGAAAGATAGCTACGAGCAGTACTTC	CASSRSGKDSYEQYF	TRBD2	TRBV19	TRBJ2-7	.
TGTGCCAGCAGCCAGATGTTACTAGCGGGAGGCTACGAGCAGTACTTC	CASSQMLLAGGYEQYF	TRBD2	TRBV11-2	TRBJ2-7	.
TGTGCCAGCAGCAACGGGGGAACTAACAATGAGCAGTTCTTC	CASSNGGTNNEQFF	.	TRBV13	TRBJ2-1	many
TGTGCCAGCAGATCCCCGGGACTAGCGGAGAGGACTAAAGCAGATACGCAGTATTTT	CASRSPGLAERTKADTQYF	TRBD2	TRBV28	TRBJ2-3	many
TGTGCCAGCAGTGAGGATACAGGGATGGATACGCAGTATTTT	CASSEDTGMDTQYF	.	TRBV2	TRBJ2-3	many
TGTGCCAGCAGTGATTTGTGGGGGGATGAAAAACTGTTTTTT	CASSDLWGDEKLFF	.	TRBV6-1	TRBJ1-4	many
TGTGCCACCGAGAGCGGGAGGTCCATCAATGAGCAGTTCTTC	CATESGRSINEQFF	TRBD2	TRBV6-2/TRBV6-3	TRBJ2-1	many
TGTGCCAGCAGGCCCGGGACAGGGTTCCACGAGCAGTACTTC	CASRPGTGFHEQYF	TRBD1	TRBV28	TRBJ2-7	many
TGTGCCAGCAGTTACTACTGGACGGGACCTCAAGAGACCCAGTACTTC	CASSYYWTGPQETQYF	.	TRBV6-6	TRBJ2-5	.
TGTGCCTCTCGCGGGGCTTTCAGGGGAGATACGCAGTATTTT	CASRGAFRGDTQYF	.	TRBV28	TRBJ2-3	many
TGTGCCAGCAGCCGGACACGGGGCCGGGAGACCCAGTACTTC	CASSRTRGRETQYF	.	TRBV3-1	TRBJ2-5	.
TGCAGTGCTAGCGGCGGGTCCCAGGGAGAGACCCAGTACTTC	CSASGGSQGETQYF	.	TRBV20-1	TRBJ2-5	.
TGCGCCAGCAGCTTGAACAGGGATAACTATGGCTACACCTTC	CASSLNRDNYGYTF	.	TRBV5-1	TRBJ1-2	many
TGTGCCAGCAGTTTAACCGTGGCTCCGGCGAACACCGGGGAGCTGTTTTTT	CASSLTVAPANTGELFF	.	TRBV28	TRBJ2-2	.
TGTGCCAGCAGCCACACCCTGGACAGGACTGACAATGAGCAGTTCTTC	CASSHTLDRTDNEQFF	TRBD1	TRBV7-3	TRBJ2-1	few
TGTGCCAGCAATCCGGGGGGCGAGCAGTTCTTC	CASNPGGEQFF	.	TRBV2	TRBJ2-1	many
TGTGCCAGCACCCCCTCCCAGCAGCGGGAGATGTATGAGCAGTTCTTC	CASTPSQQREMYEQFF	TRBD2	TRBV5-5	TRBJ2-1	many